This TCR beta chain was captured by sequencing in a study of monozygotic twins with inflammatory bowel disease. General study results and limits: Evidence failed to back one strong IBD-linked signal or clonotype.

With regard to this clonotype: What it recognizes is unknown.

UMIs incorporating a 6-nucleotide sample barcode were appended by means of template switching. TCRdb re-called the 5' RACE reads and shows each CDR3 protein once, DNA omitted. Reported are approximately 200,000 distinct CDR3 sequences; the ten largest clones contain 7.5% to 8%. Germline CDR1 and CDR2: LGHNA and YSLEER. The CDR3 is 16 amino acids. Whole blood that had not undergone T cell sorting provided the isolated total RNA. What was sequenced was blood. The TCR was taken from a human donor with ulcerative colitis or Crohn's disease, or a healthy co-twin of an affected twin (not recorded which). This sequence joins TRBV4-3 and TRBJ1-6. CDR3: CASSQAPKDLKGTLHF.